This TCR beta chain was sequenced for a study of OX40 agonist ivuxolimab in advanced cancers. Clones were read by immunoSEQ multiplex PCR, and TCRdb kept only the in-frame ones, dropping some. The table includes 85,000 to 100,000 clones, about 91% detected once. V was pared by 5 bases and J by 11 bases, with 13 bases between. Per the germline V gene, CDR1 is SGHTA and CDR2 is FQGNSA. The CDR3 runs to 12 residues. Sequenced here: CD4+ or CD8+ T cells sorted from blood, sampled in a trial of the OX40 agonist ivuxolimab. V gene TRBV7-2 combines with J gene TRBJ2-1, with no clear D. The TCR originated in an adult with an advanced solid tumor such as melanoma, head and neck, liver or kidney cancer. CDR3 amino acids: CASSVPVGQQFF. Written as DNA, the CDR3 is TGTGCCAGCAGCGTCCCGGTGGGCCAGCAGTTCTTC.